The clone carrying this TCR beta chain was seen once. This record comes from a study of blood T cell repertoires in COVID-19. Overall study: Samples taken during acute and convalescent COVID-19 were collected in the United States, Italy and Spain.

The CDR3 is 13 residues long. V was clipped by 9 bases and J by 3 bases, with 14 bases between them. Germline-derived CDR1 and CDR2 are LNHDA and SQIVND (reference sequence). Methods used by the authors: Scientists estimated how many nucleated cells there were by amplifying reference gene primers. This table comes from immunoSEQ multiplex PCR, and its TCRdb copy is limited to in-frame clones, with some not included. The DNA was the basis for D and trimming; V, J and clone size are from that table. The sample yields approximately 230,000 clones, roughly 87% seen once. The source material was peripheral blood. This clonotype was sampled from a man aged 18-30 years with active or convalescent COVID-19. V usage is TRBV19 and J usage is TRBJ2-5; the D gene is possibly TRBD1 (5 bases). The CDR3 coding sequence is TGTGCCAGCAAACAGACAGAAAAAGAGACCCAGTACTTC. Translating gives CASKQTEKETQYF.